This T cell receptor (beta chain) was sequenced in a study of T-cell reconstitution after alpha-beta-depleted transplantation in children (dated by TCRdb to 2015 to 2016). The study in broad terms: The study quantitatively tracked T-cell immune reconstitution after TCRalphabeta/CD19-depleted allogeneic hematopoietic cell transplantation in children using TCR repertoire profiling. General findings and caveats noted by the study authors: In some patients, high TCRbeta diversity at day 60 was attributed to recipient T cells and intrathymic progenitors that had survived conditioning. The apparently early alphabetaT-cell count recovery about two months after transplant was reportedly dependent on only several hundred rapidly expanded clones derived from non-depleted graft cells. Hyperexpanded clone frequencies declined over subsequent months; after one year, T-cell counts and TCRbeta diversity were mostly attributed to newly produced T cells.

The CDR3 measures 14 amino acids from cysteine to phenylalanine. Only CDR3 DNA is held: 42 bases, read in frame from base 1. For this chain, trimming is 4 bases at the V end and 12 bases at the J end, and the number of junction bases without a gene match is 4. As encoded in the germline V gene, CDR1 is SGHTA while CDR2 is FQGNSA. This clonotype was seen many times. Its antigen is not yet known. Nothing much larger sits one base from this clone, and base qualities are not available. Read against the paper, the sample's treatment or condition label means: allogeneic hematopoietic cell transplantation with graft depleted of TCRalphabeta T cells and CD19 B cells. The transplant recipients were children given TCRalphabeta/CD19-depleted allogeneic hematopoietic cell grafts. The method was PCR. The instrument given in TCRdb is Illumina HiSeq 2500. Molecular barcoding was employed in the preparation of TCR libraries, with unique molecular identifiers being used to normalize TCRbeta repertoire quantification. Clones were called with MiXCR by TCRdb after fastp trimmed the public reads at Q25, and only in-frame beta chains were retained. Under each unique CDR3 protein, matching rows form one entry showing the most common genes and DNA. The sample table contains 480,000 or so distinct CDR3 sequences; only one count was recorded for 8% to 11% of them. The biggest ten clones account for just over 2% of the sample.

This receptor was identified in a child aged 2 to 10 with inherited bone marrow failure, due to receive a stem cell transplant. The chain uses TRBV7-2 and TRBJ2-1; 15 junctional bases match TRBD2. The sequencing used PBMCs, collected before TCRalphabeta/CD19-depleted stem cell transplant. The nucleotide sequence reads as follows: TGTGCCAGCAGCTGGGGGGGACTAGCGGGAGGGCAGTTCTTC. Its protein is CASSWGGLAGGQFF.